This record covers a single T cell receptor (beta chain). The CDR3 contains 10 residues. Trimming took 10 bases from V and 3 from J, leaving 5 bases between them. CDR1 is SGHDN, CDR2 FVKESK, per germline. This table comes from immunoSEQ multiplex PCR, and its TCRdb copy is limited to in-frame clones, with some not included. The sample shows approximately 81,000 clones, 75% to 85% of them seen only once. The record originates from a study of technical replicates of blood from several donors. The receptor was isolated from a human donor in good health. Some clones in this sample may be carry-over from other donors' samples. The material sequenced was PBMCs. The rearrangement links TRBV14 to TRBJ2-3; no clear D. In DNA form, the CDR3 reads TGTGCCACCCTTACAGATACGCAGTATTTT. Amino acids: CATLTDTQYF. Drawing the rest from reference TRBV14 and TRBJ2-3, the complete variable domain is EAGVTQFPSHSVIEKGQTVTLRCDPISGHDNLYWYRRVMGKEIKFLLHFVKESKQDESGMPNNRFLAERTGGTYSTLKVQPAELEDSGVYFCATLTDTQYFGPGTRLTVL.